This TCR beta chain originates from a study of T cells in women clearing cervical HPV infection. Broader study findings: TRBV6-7 relative abundance averaged approximately 0.1% in cases and under 0.2% in controls. Repertoire richness, not evenness, was significantly elevated in CIN3+ cases versus controls.

As concerns this clone: What it recognizes is unknown. The CDR3 end falls 3 residues outside the read, so it is completed with the germline J gene. The same CDR3 also results from other DNA sequences found in this sample.

This CDR3 region has 15 residues. CDR1 and CDR2 from the germline V gene are SEHNR and FQNEAQ (reference sequence). V trimming: 6 bases; J trimming: 3 bases; junction bases outside the gene matches: 7. Clones were sequenced by immunoSEQ multiplex PCR, and TCRdb holds only the in-frame ones, with some missing. The sample is made up of about 25,000 clones, and the top ten hold 5.4% of it. Material: blood buffy coat. The receptor comes from a woman aged 18-69 years with a cervical HPV16 infection that either progressed to CIN3+ or cleared (not recorded which). This sequence joins TRBV7-9 and TRBJ2-1, with 8 bases lining up with TRBD2. CDR3 amino acids: CASSRLAPDYNEQFF. The covered CDR3 bases are TGTGCCAGCAGTCGACTAGCGCCTGACTACAATGAG. The full variable domain, with the rest looked up from reference TRBV7-9 and TRBJ2-1, is DTGVSQNPRHKITKRGQNVTFRCDPISEHNRLYWYRQTLGQGPEFLTYFQNEAQLEKSRLLSDRFSAERPKGSFSTLEIQRTEQGDSAMYLCASSRLAPDYNEQFFGPGTRLTVL.